Following are 15 T cell receptor beta chains from one sample sequenced in a study of graft-versus-host responses after intestinal transplantation. Using immunoSEQ multiplex PCR, the repertoire was profiled, and TCRdb retains in-frame clones only, with some absent. The sample carries 96,000 or so clones, about 94% recorded once. Their target antigens are unknown. Sequenced material: unstimulated CD4+ T cells sorted from spleen or lymph node cells, taken before intestinal transplant. The receptors derive from a human donor who received an intestinal transplant.

The J gene is TRBJ1-2, the V gene TRBV11-2; no clear D. V was pared by 3 bases and J by 4 bases, with 9 bases between. Germline V gene data show CDR1 as SGHAT and CDR2 as FQNNGV. There are 13 residues in the CDR3. CDR3 region: CASSFHRSYGYTF. The CDR3 nucleotides are TGTGCCAGCAGCTTTCACAGATCCTATGGCTACACCTTC.

For this clone: A read error may account for a junction end that differs from germline. The chain employs TRBV6-1 and TRBJ1-2; D uncertain. The CDR3 is 12 residues long. Germline loops: CDR1 MNHNS, CDR2 SASEGT. CDR3 DNA: TGTGTCAGCAGCCTAACCGATCGCAACTACACCTTC. Translation gives CVSSLTDRNYTF.

V is TRBV29-1 and J is TRBJ2-2; 9 bases line up with TRBD1. V dropped 7 bases and J dropped 6; count of bases not matched to a gene: 6. The CDR3 contains 13 residues. The germline V gene has CDR1 SQVTM and CDR2 ANQGSEA. The CDR3 nucleotides are TGCAGCGCTTCCGGGACAGGGCCCGGGGAGCTGTTTTTT. Its protein product is CSASGTGPGELFF.

This chain connects TRBV15 to TRBJ2-2, with D tentatively TRBD2 (6 bases). The CDR3 contains 17 residues. The germline V and J ends were trimmed by 1 base and 2 bases, with 14 bases remaining between them. Germline loops: CDR1 LNHNV, CDR2 YYDKDF (reference sequence). The CDR3, as DNA: TGTGCCACCAGCAGAGGGGGGGTTAACCGCAACACCGGGGAGCTGTTTTTT. Residues: CATSRGGVNRNTGELFF.

The chain couples TRBV7-3 to TRBJ2-7; the match to TRBD1 covers 7 bases. The V gene's germline CDR1 is SGHTA and CDR2 FQGTGA. With 4 bases clipped from V and 0 bases from J, the junction kept 0 bases outside the gene matches. The CDR3 extends over 13 amino acids. The CDR3 nucleotides are TGTGCCAGCAGCTCAGGGGGCTCCTACGAGCAGTACTTC. This codes for CASSSGGSYEQYF.

The rearrangement joins TRBV6-5 to TRBJ1-4, with 11 bases fitting TRBD1. This CDR3 is built from 15 residues. The germline gives CDR1 MNHEY, CDR2 SVGAGI. The V segment lost 0 bases and the J segment 11 bases; nucleotides outside the gene matches: 5. CDR3 sequence: CASSYSGTGGGKLFF. The CDR3, as DNA: TGTGCCAGCAGTTACTCCGGGACAGGGGGAGGTAAACTGTTTTTT.

As regards this clone: At one end the junction does not follow the germline gene, possibly because of a read error. This chain links TRBV5-1 with TRBJ2-3; perhaps TRBD2 as D (6 bases). CDR1 is SGHRS and CDR2 is YFSETQ in the germline V gene. The CDR3 extends over 16 amino acids. Written as DNA, the CDR3 is TGCGCCAGCAGCTGGGTTAGCGGACAATACACAGGTACGCAGTATTTT. Translated, it gives CASSWVSGQYTGTQYF.

The chain carries TRBV2 and TRBJ2-2, with no clear D. CDR1 and CDR2 from the germline V gene are SNHLY and FYNNEI. The CDR3 is 16 residues long. V lost 1 base and J 0 bases, leaving 9 bases between the germline ends. CDR3 loop: CASSEVSLPNTGELFF. Written as DNA, the CDR3 is TGTGCCAGCAGTGAAGTCAGTTTGCCGAACACCGGGGAGCTGTTTTTT.

The rearrangement joins TRBV27 to TRBJ1-1; no clear D gene. The CDR3 extends over 16 amino acids. Germline loops: CDR1 MNHEY, CDR2 SMNVEV (reference sequence). V was cut by 1 base and J by 7 bases, with 19 bases left in between. CDR3 nucleotides: TGTGCCAGCAGTTTATATGCCAGCGCAAACCAAATTGAAGCTTTCTTT. Protein product: CASSLYASANQIEAFF.

The V and J genes are TRBV5-8 and TRBJ1-2, with a possible D match to TRBD1 (5 bases). The V gene lost 4 bases and the J gene lost 4 bases, with 8 bases spanning the gap. Germline CDR1 is SGHTS and CDR2 is YDEGEE. The CDR3 spans 12 residues. The DNA for the CDR3 is TGTGCCAGCAGCAGGGACTTCTATGGCTACACCTTC. Translating it yields CASSRDFYGYTF.

The chain joins TRBV10-2 to TRBJ2-3, with 7 bases that match TRBD2. Germline lookup yields CDR1 WSHSY and CDR2 SAAADI. This CDR3 is 14 amino acids long. Trimming took 5 bases from V and 1 from J; bases not matched to a gene: 3. The CDR3 region is CASSLAGGTDTQYF. DNA of the CDR3: TGCGCCAGCAGTCTCGCGGGAGGCACAGATACGCAGTATTTT.

V usage is TRBV21-1 and J usage is TRBJ1-3; the D call in the table, TRBD1, was not verified against the DNA. TRBV21-1 is flagged as a pseudogene. This CDR3 contains 20 residues. The CDR3 reads CASSKIRGQGRFSSGNTIYF. DNA for the CDR3: TGTGCCAGCAGCAAAATCAGGGGACAGGGCAGGTTCAGCTCTGGAAACACCATATATTTT.

The chain combines TRBV2 with TRBJ2-5; 10 nucleotides line up with TRBD1. The end of the DNA is better explained by TRBJ2-7, so the J call may be wrong. Germline CDR1 and CDR2: SNHLY and FYNNEI. The CDR3 length is 13 residues. This CDR3 is CARRRDRGYEQYF. DNA for the CDR3: TGTGCCAGACGCCGGGACAGGGGTTACGAGCAGTACTTC.

This clone was seen only a few times. CDR3 sequence: CASSALAGEDYEQYF. In DNA form, the CDR3 reads TGTGCCAGCAGTGCCTTAGCGGGAGAAGATTACGAGCAGTACTTC. J is TRBJ2-7 and V is TRBV6-5; 9 bases are a match to TRBD2. The CDR3 sequence is 15 residues long. The junction had 9 bases not matched to a gene; V was cut back by 5 bases and J by 4 bases. From germline, CDR1 is MNHEY and CDR2 SVGAGI.

The CDR3 nucleotides read TGTGCCAGCAGCTGGACAGGGGGCACTGAAGCTTTCTTT. As protein: CASSWTGGTEAFF. This rearrangement joins TRBV7-2 to TRBJ1-1, with TRBD1 identical over 10 bases. The V segment lost 4 bases and the J segment 4 bases; nucleotides outside the gene matches: 0. Per germline, CDR1 SGHTA and CDR2 FQGNSA. The CDR3 spans 13 residues.